The rows below give T cell receptor beta chains drawn from one sample of a study of spatial heterogeneity in lung cancer. MiXCR, applied by TCRdb to the 5' RACE reads, yields one record per CDR3 protein. The sample holds around 44,000 distinct CDR3 sequences; roughly a tenth are singletons and the top ten take more than 15%. Sequencing used PBMCs, obtained at follow-up. Source of these receptors: a female donor with early-stage non-small cell lung cancer. Both conserved end residues are part of each CDR3. Fields, in order: D gene, J gene, clone size, V gene, CDR3 DNA, CDR3 protein. D genes are given only for firm matches. Rows may omit the clone size; those that give it use once, few, many or a size class.

>TRBD1|TRBJ1-1|many|TRBV20-1
TGCAGTGCTAGTCGGCAGGGGGGCACTGAAGCTTTCTTT
CSASRQGGTEAFF
>NA|TRBJ1-1|NA|TRBV29-1
TGCAGCGTTGAAGGCAAAAGGACGGTAATGAACACTGAAGCTTTCTTT
CSVEGKRTVMNTEAFF
>TRBD2|TRBJ2-1|few|TRBV6-4
TGTGCCAGCAGTGACTCGGCGGGGGGGCACAATGAGCAGTTCTTC
CASSDSAGGHNEQFF
>TRBD1|TRBJ2-3|few|TRBV12-3/TRBV12-4
TGTGCCAGCAGCTCCGGACAGGGTCGCACAGATACGCAGTATTTT
CASSSGQGRTDTQYF
>NA|TRBJ2-7|many|TRBV12-5
TGTGCTAGTGGTTTGGGCGCCTACTACGAGCAGTACTTC
CASGLGAYYEQYF
>NA|TRBJ1-6|NA|TRBV9
TGTGCCAGCAGCGCGGACGGCTCCTATAATTCACCCCTCCACTTT
CASSADGSYNSPLHF
>TRBD1|TRBJ2-7|many|TRBV9
TGTGCCAGCAGCTTACAGGGACAGGGTTACGAGCAGTACTTC
CASSLQGQGYEQYF
>TRBD2|TRBJ2-1|few|TRBV20-1
TGCAGTGCTAGTTTTGGGACTAACTACAATGAGCAGTTCTTC
CSASFGTNYNEQFF
>NA|TRBJ1-3|NA|TRBV15
TGTGCCACCAGCAGAGGCGACAACTCTGGAAACACCATATATTTT
CATSRGDNSGNTIYF
>TRBD2|TRBJ2-3|few|TRBV15
TGTGCCACCAGCAGAGGTAGCGGGGGGACCACAGATACGCAGTATTTT
CATSRGSGGTTDTQYF
>NA|TRBJ2-7|few|TRBV10-1
TGCGCCAGCAGTTCCGGGACGCCCGAAGGCGAGCAGTACTTC
CASSSGTPEGEQYF
>TRBD1|TRBJ2-3|NA|TRBV27
TGTGCCAGCAGGAGGGGACAGGGAAGGACCACAGATACGCAGTATTTT
CASRRGQGRTTDTQYF
>TRBD1|TRBJ2-5|many|TRBV9
TGTGCCAGCAGCGAAACCGGGACAGGGGAAGAGACCCAGTACTTC
CASSETGTGEETQYF
>TRBD2|TRBJ2-3|NA|TRBV12-3/TRBV12-4
TGTGCCAGCAGCCCCACGGCGGGGGGGCTGGCAGATACGCAGTATTTT
CASSPTAGGLADTQYF
>TRBD1|TRBJ1-5|many|TRBV30
TGTGCCTGGGACGTACAGGGGGCGCAGCCCCAGCATTTT
CAWDVQGAQPQHF
>NA|TRBJ1-3|many|TRBV29-1
TGCAGCGTTCGTCGCCAGGGGGGAAACACCATATATTTT
CSVRRQGGNTIYF
>TRBD1|TRBJ2-3|many|TRBV12-3/TRBV12-4
TGTGCCAGCAGCCAAAACCGGGACAGGGACAGGGATACGCAGTATTTT
CASSQNRDRDRDTQYF
>NA|TRBJ2-4|NA|TRBV11-2
TGTGCCAGCAGCTTAGTTGCATCGGACATTCAGTACTTC
CASSLVASDIQYF
>TRBD2|TRBJ2-3|few|TRBV4-2
TGTGCCAGCAGCCAAGACCCACCGGGACTAGCGGGGGGGCCTAGCACAGATACGCAGTATTTT
CASSQDPPGLAGGPSTDTQYF
>TRBD1|TRBJ2-7|NA|TRBV20-1
TGCAGTGCTACCCGGGACAGCTCCTACGAGCAGTACTTC
CSATRDSSYEQYF
>TRBD2|TRBJ2-3|many|TRBV20-1
TGCAGTGCTATTGGGCGGGGGGGGCCAGATACGCAGTATTTT
CSAIGRGGPDTQYF
>NA|TRBJ2-2|NA|TRBV7-2
TGTGCCAGCAGCTTAGCGCAGGGCCACACCGGGGAGCTGTTTTTT
CASSLAQGHTGELFF
>NA|TRBJ1-2|many|TRBV20-1
TGCAGTGCTAGAGATCTTGTTGGCTACACCTTC
CSARDLVGYTF
>NA|TRBJ2-4|NA|TRBV13
TGTGCCAGCAGCTTAACCAAAAACATTCAGTACTTC
CASSLTKNIQYF
>NA|TRBJ1-1|many|TRBV6-1
TGTGCCAGCAGCCGGCAAGAGAACACTGAAGCTTTCTTT
CASSRQENTEAFF
>NA|TRBJ1-1|many|TRBV12-3/TRBV12-4
TGTGCCAGCAGTCGGGACGGCCTGAACACTGAAGCTTTCTTT
CASSRDGLNTEAFF
>NA|TRBJ2-3|many|TRBV19
TGTGCCAGTAAAAGCCCTCGACAGGCGCCCACAGATACGCAGTATTTT
CASKSPRQAPTDTQYF
>TRBD2|TRBJ2-3|NA|TRBV6-2/TRBV6-3
TGTGCCAGCAGTTTCGTACTGGTAGCGGGTTCTAGCACAGATACGCAGTATTTT
CASSFVLVAGSSTDTQYF
>NA|TRBJ2-3|NA|TRBV3-1
TGTGCCAGCATGATGAGGTCGAGGACAGATACGCAGTATTTT
CASMMRSRTDTQYF
>TRBD1|TRBJ1-1|many|TRBV6-6
TGTGCCAGCAGTTACGTCGCGCAGGGGGCCAACACTGAAGCTTTCTTT
CASSYVAQGANTEAFF
>TRBD1|TRBJ1-6|many|TRBV19
TGTGCCAGTAGTGCCCGGACAGGGTTGAATTCACCCCTCCACTTT
CASSARTGLNSPLHF
>TRBD1|TRBJ1-1|many|TRBV7-2
TGTGCCAGCAGCTTAGTAGACAGGGGGAACACTGAAGCTTTCTTT
CASSLVDRGNTEAFF
>NA|TRBJ2-3|few|TRBV10-3
TGTGCCATCAGTGAGTCTTACGGCACAGATACGCAGTATTTT
CAISESYGTDTQYF
>TRBD2|TRBJ2-1|many|TRBV29-1
TGCAGCGTTGAAGGGTCTAGCGGGTCTTACAATGAGCAGTTCTTC
CSVEGSSGSYNEQFF
>TRBD2|TRBJ2-3|many|TRBV11-2
TGTGCCAGCAGCTTAACTAGCGGGAGCACAGATACGCAGTATTTT
CASSLTSGSTDTQYF
>NA|TRBJ1-2|many|TRBV28
TGTGCCAGCAGTTCAGGGGCCTTCAACTATGGCTACACCTTC
CASSSGAFNYGYTF
>NA|TRBJ1-1|NA|TRBV11-3
TGTGCCAGCAGCTTATTCGGACCTGAGACAGGACATTACACTGAAGCTTTCTTT
CASSLFGPETGHYTEAFF
>NA|TRBJ1-4|many|TRBV29-1
TGCAGCGTGTCACAGGGCTCCGAAAAACTGTTTTTT
CSVSQGSEKLFF
>TRBD1|TRBJ2-5|many|TRBV25-1
TGTGCCAGCACTTCCGCCGGGACAGCCTGGGAGACCCAGTACTTC
CASTSAGTAWETQYF
>TRBD1|TRBJ2-7|NA|TRBV20-1
TGCAGTGCCCCTGGACAGGGTGGCTACGAGCAGTACTTC
CSAPGQGGYEQYF